Shown below are 8 T cell receptor beta chains from a single sample sequenced in a study of CD8 T cells in Susac syndrome. The RNA input was 0.5 to 1 ug, and it was reverse transcribed with random hexamers. TCRdb analysed the immunoSEQ multiplex PCR reads with MiXCR anew, one entry per CDR3 protein. The data hold about 300,000 distinct CDR3 sequences, with 92% observed a single time. Sequencing input: CD4+ T cells from PBMCs. These receptors were taken from a human donor with multiple sclerosis.

Here the CDR3 DNA reads TGCAGTGCTAGAGTGGTATGGGGATCCTATGGCTACACCTTC. This gives the protein CSARVVWGSYGYTF. The chain combines TRBV20-1 with TRBJ1-2, with D unresolved. The CDR3 has 14 amino acids. The V end was cut by 1 base, the J end by 4 bases, with 13 bases between. Germline V gene lookup returns CDR1 DFQATT and CDR2 SNEGSKA (reference sequence).

In its sample, this clonotype was seen once. This chain connects TRBV4-3 to TRBJ2-3, with 10 positions matching TRBD1. V lost 4 bases and J lost 4; bases outside the gene matches: 5. The germline CDR1 and CDR2 sequences are LGHNA and YSLEER. CDR3 length: 15 residues. The CDR3 bases are TGCGCCAGCAGCCTTCGAGGGACAGGGGCAGATACGCAGTATTTT. This codes for CASSLRGTGADTQYF.

This clonotype was observed once. This chain connects TRBV30 to TRBJ1-1; D perhaps matches TRBD1 (6 bases). This CDR3 spans 14 amino acids. Looked up from germline, CDR1 is GTSNPN and CDR2 is SVGIG (reference sequence). Deletions cut 1 base from V and 4 bases from J, with 13 bases between. CDR3 sequence reads: CAWSGDIFPTEAFF. In DNA, the CDR3 is TGTGCCTGGAGTGGGGACATTTTTCCCACTGAAGCTTTCTTT.

CDR3 DNA: TGTGCCAGCAGTCAAAGAAGGGGGATGAAGACCCAGTACTTC. Amino acid sequence: CASSQRRGMKTQYF. The rearrangement joins TRBV6-8 to TRBJ2-5, with D possibly TRBD1 on 6 matching bases. Germline V lookup: CDR1 MNHGY, CDR2 SAAAGT. V dropped 5 bases and J dropped 6 bases, with 16 bases sitting between them. The CDR3 runs to 14 residues.

The J gene is TRBJ1-6, the V gene TRBV11-2; TRBD1 is a possible D gene (6 bases). V was pared by 2 bases and J by 6 bases, with 11 bases between. Per germline, CDR1 SGHAT and CDR2 FQNNGV. The CDR3 has 15 residues. CDR3: CASSLSGVSNSPLHF. The CDR3 DNA is TGTGCCAGCAGCTTATCAGGGGTTAGTAATTCACCCCTCCACTTT.

This clonotype has only one observation. This chain joins TRBV18 and TRBJ2-1; the D is unclear. This CDR3 has 13 amino acids. V gave up 6 bases and J gave up 7 bases, with 13 bases separating them. The V gene's germline CDR1 is KGHSH and CDR2 LQKENI. This chain's CDR3 is CASSPYGRNEQFF. CDR3 nucleotides: TGTGCCAGCTCCCCCTATGGGCGGAATGAGCAGTTCTTC.

The rearrangement joins TRBV12-3 or TRBV12-4 to TRBJ2-7, with TRBD1 as a possible D gene (5 bases). Trimming left V 8 bases short and J 0 bases short, with 11 bases between. The CDR3 is made up of 13 amino acids. The chain's CDR3 is CASLDSNSYEQYF. CDR3 nucleotide sequence: TGTGCCAGCCTCGACAGCAACTCCTACGAGCAGTACTTC.

J is TRBJ2-1 and V is TRBV5-1, with 11 bases lining up with TRBD2. With V trimmed by 2 bases and J by 4 bases, 2 bases remained unmatched. Germline CDR1 and CDR2: SGHRS and YFSETQ. The CDR3 runs 15 residues. The CDR3 region is CASSFTSGGYNEQFF. The CDR3 nucleotides are TGCGCCAGCAGCTTTACTAGCGGGGGTTACAATGAGCAGTTCTTC. The full variable domain, its missing parts supplied by reference TRBV5-1 and TRBJ2-1, is KAGVTQTPRYLIKTRGQQVTLSCSPISGHRSVSWYQQTPGQGLQFLFEYFSETQRNKGNFPGRFSGRQFSNSRSEMNVSTLELGDSALYLCASSFTSGGYNEQFFGPGTRLTVL.